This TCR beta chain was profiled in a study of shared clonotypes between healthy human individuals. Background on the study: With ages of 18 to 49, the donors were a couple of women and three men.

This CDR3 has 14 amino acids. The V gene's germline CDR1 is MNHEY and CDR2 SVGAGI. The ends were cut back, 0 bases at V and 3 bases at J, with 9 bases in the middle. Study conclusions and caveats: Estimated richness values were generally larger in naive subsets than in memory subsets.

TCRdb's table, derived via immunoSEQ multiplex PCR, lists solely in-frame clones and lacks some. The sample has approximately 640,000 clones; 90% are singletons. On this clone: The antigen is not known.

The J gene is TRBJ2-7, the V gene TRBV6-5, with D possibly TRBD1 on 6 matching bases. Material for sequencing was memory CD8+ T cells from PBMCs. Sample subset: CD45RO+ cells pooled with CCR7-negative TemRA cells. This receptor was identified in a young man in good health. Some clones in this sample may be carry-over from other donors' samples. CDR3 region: CASSYSGTNYEQYF. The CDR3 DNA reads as TGTGCCAGCAGTTACTCCGGGACAAACTACGAGCAGTACTTC.